The clone carrying this TCR beta chain was counted ten times or more. What it binds is not known. The data were taken from a study of T-cell reconstitution after alpha-beta-depleted transplantation in children. Points from the study as a whole: One year post-transplant, T-cell counts and diversity were largely derived from T cells produced anew. At day 60, the high TCRbeta diversity found in some patients originated from recipient T cells and thymic progenitors that had survived.

V shed 1 base, J shed 7 bases, and the junction held 3 bases outside the gene matches. CDR1 and CDR2 (germline): LNHNV, YYDKDF (reference sequence). The CDR3 runs 14 residues. Researchers prepared the TCRbeta library using unique molecular identifiers, the study reports. TCRdb independently ran MiXCR on the PCR reads; one entry per CDR3 protein. The sample includes 280,000 or so distinct CDR3 sequences, 11% of them seen just once. The input for sequencing was peripheral blood, taken 180 days after TCRalphabeta/CD19-depleted stem cell transplant. The gene calls are TRBV15 and TRBJ2-1; 8 bases agree with TRBD2. The receptor's source is a male patient aged 2 to 9 who had a stem cell transplant for chronic granulomatous disease, so the T cells may come from the graft donor. The CDR3 region is CATSRAASGNEQFF. CDR3 sequence (DNA): TGTGCCACCAGCAGAGCGGCTAGCGGGAATGAGCAGTTCTTC.